What follows are 17 T cell receptor beta chains derived from one specimen sequenced in a study of blood T cell repertoires in COVID-19. Sequencing used immunoSEQ multiplex PCR; TCRdb keeps in-frame clones, though not all of them. Of fewer than 300,000 clones in the sample, roughly 90% were seen once. What was sequenced was PBMCs or T cells enriched from blood (not recorded which). Receptor source: a woman aged 30 to 39 who had recovered from COVID-19.

The CDR3 region has the DNA TGTGCCTGGAGTGTACGGGCAGGGGTAGGAAAGGCCCATCAGCCCCAGCATTTT. It specifies CAWSVRAGVGKAHQPQHF. This rearrangement joins TRBV30 to TRBJ1-5; D is possibly TRBD1 (6 bases). The CDR3 runs to 18 residues. CDR1 is GTSNPN, CDR2 SVGIG, per germline (reference sequence). Trimming left V 0 bases short and J 5 bases short, with 23 bases between.

The chain uses TRBV7-6 and TRBJ2-1, with 7 bases that match TRBD1. Germline V gives CDR1 SGHVS, CDR2 FNYEAQ. V lost 4 bases and J lost 3; bases outside the gene matches: 18. CDR3 size: 19 residues. The CDR3: CASSSQTYDRDRHYNEQFF. CDR3 DNA: TGTGCCAGCAGCTCTCAAACTTACGACCGGGACAGACACTACAATGAGCAGTTCTTC.

The chain uses TRBV7-2 and TRBJ2-1; 10 nucleotides match TRBD2. The germline gives CDR1 SGHTA, CDR2 FQGNSA. This CDR3 comprises 18 residues. J gave up 7 bases and V 1 base, and 13 bases lay outside the gene matches. Here the CDR3 reads CASSLDIWASGGVNEQFF. In DNA, the CDR3 is TGTGCCAGCAGCTTAGATATTTGGGCTAGCGGGGGAGTAAATGAGCAGTTCTTC. The full variable domain, with the rest looked up from reference TRBV7-2 and TRBJ2-1, is GAGVSQSPSNKVTEKGKDVELRCDPISGHTALYWYRQSLGQGLEFLIYFQGNSAPDKSGLPSDRFSAERTGGSVSTLTIQRTQQEDSAVYLCASSLDIWASGGVNEQFFGPGTRLTVL.

The gene calls are TRBV10-3 and TRBJ2-1, with 9 bases lining up with TRBD2. From germline, CDR1 is ENHRY and CDR2 SYGVKD. The CDR3 length is 15 residues. After removal of 0 bases from V and 4 bases from J, the junction contained 1 base not matched to a gene. As DNA, the CDR3 is TGTGCCATCAGTGAGTCGACTAGCGGATACAATGAGCAGTTCTTC. Translated, it gives CAISESTSGYNEQFF.

V is TRBV10-2 and J is TRBJ1-5; D is unresolved. This CDR3 comprises 15 residues. Trimming took off 6 bases at V and 7 bases at J, with 19 bases between the two ends. Germline V gene data show CDR1 as WSHSY and CDR2 as SAAADI. CDR3 DNA: TGCGCCAGCAGGGAGGATGGACGCGGGAGCCAGCCCCAGCATTTT. It codes for CASREDGRGSQPQHF.

The chain recombines TRBV27 with TRBJ2-1; TRBD2 matches 7 bases. V dropped 3 bases and J dropped 10; count of bases not matched to a gene: 3. This CDR3 is 12 amino acids long. Germline-derived CDR1 and CDR2 are MNHEY and SMNVEV (reference sequence). CDR3 protein: CASSFGTNEQFF. CDR3 bases: TGTGCCAGCAGTTTCGGGACTAACGAGCAGTTCTTC.

The rearrangement uses TRBV3-1 (or the pseudogene TRBV3-2) and TRBJ2-7; a weak D match, TRBD2 (6 bases). CDR3 size: 15 residues. From germline, CDR1 is LGHDT and CDR2 YNNKEL (reference sequence). The V gene lost 2 bases and the J gene lost 5 bases, with 16 bases spanning the gap. In DNA form, the CDR3 reads TGTGCCAGCAGCCAATTCGGGAGTCTCCGCGACGAGCAGTACTTC. Its protein product is CASSQFGSLRDEQYF.

V is TRBV28 and J is TRBJ1-5, with D perhaps matching TRBD1 (6 bases). Per germline, CDR1 MDHEN and CDR2 SYDVKM. CDR3 length equals 14 residues. V lost 7 bases and J 6 bases, leaving 16 bases between the germline ends. The CDR3 bases are TGTGCCAGCACCGTGGGGGGGGCTGGTCAGCCCCAGCATTTT. This gives the protein CASTVGGAGQPQHF.

In this sample, this clone turned up once. The chain couples TRBV5-5 to TRBJ2-1, with 13 bases fitting TRBD2. Germline CDR1 is SGHKS and CDR2 is YYEKEE (reference sequence). Unmatched junction bases numbered 2, after V lost 4 bases and J lost 4 bases. This CDR3 has 15 residues. CDR3 bases: TGTGCCAGCAGCAGGACTAGCGGGAGTTACAATGAGCAGTTCTTC. Its translation: CASSRTSGSYNEQFF.

The rearrangement joins TRBV6-5 to TRBJ2-3; D may be TRBD1 (6 bases). V shed 0 bases and J shed 2 bases, with 9 bases lying between them. The CDR3 covers 15 residues. CDR1 and CDR2 (germline): MNHEY, SVGAGI. The CDR3 coding sequence is TGTGCCAGCAGTTACTCAAGACAGGCCACAGATACGCAGTATTTT. Its translation: CASSYSRQATDTQYF.

The rearrangement links TRBV18 to TRBJ1-5; TRBD1 matches at 9 bases. Germline CDR1 reads KGHSH; CDR2 reads LQKENI. The trim removed 3 bases at V and 4 bases at J, leaving 4 bases unmatched. The CDR3 is 15 residues long. The CDR3 region has the DNA TGTGCCAGCTCACCGGGACAGGGAGAGAATCAGCCCCAGCATTTT. Amino acid sequence: CASSPGQGENQPQHF.

The chain links TRBV28 to TRBJ1-4; 7 bases are shared with TRBD1. CDR3 length: 14 residues. V shed 6 bases, J shed 5 bases, and the junction held 6 bases outside the gene matches. Germline-derived CDR1 and CDR2 are MDHEN and SYDVKM. The CDR3 region is CASRRQGGNEKLFF. DNA for the CDR3: TGTGCCAGCAGACGACAGGGTGGAAATGAAAAACTGTTTTTT.

This rearrangement joins TRBV7-9 to TRBJ2-1, with 7 bases identical to TRBD1. V trimming: 5 bases; J trimming: 14 bases; junction bases outside the gene matches: 9. The length of the CDR3 is 12 residues. CDR1 and CDR2 (germline): SEHNR, FQNEAQ (reference sequence). The CDR3 region is CASSIDRVGEFF. The CDR3 nucleotides read TGTGCCAGCAGCATCGACAGGGTGGGGGAGTTCTTC.

The J gene is TRBJ2-7, the V gene TRBV6-2 or TRBV6-3; TRBD1 might be the D (6 bases). There are 17 residues in the CDR3. V shed 4 bases and J shed 6 bases, with 25 bases lying between them. Germline V CDR1 and CDR2: MNHEY, SVGEGT. CDR3 coding DNA: TGTGCCAGCAGTTTCTCCAAGACAGGCCTAACACACCGCGAGCAGTACTTC. It translates to CASSFSKTGLTHREQYF.

The chain recombines TRBV24-1 with TRBJ2-5, with a weak D call TRBD2 (5 bases). The germline gives CDR1 KGHDR, CDR2 SFDVKD. Trimming left V 0 bases short and J 5 bases short, with 21 bases between. The CDR3 totals 18 residues. As DNA, the CDR3 is TGTGCCACCAGTGATTTGCGGTCAGGTTTGGGGAGTGGGGAGACCCAGTACTTC. It encodes CATSDLRSGLGSGETQYF.

The rearrangement uses TRBV6-2 or TRBV6-3 and TRBJ2-7; the match to TRBD2 covers 10 bases. Germline assignment: CDR1 MNHEY and CDR2 SVGEGT. The CDR3 has 16 residues. V dropped 4 bases and J dropped 0; count of bases not matched to a gene: 6. CDR3 coding DNA: TGTGCCAGCAGTTCGGGACTAGCGATTAGCTCCTACGAGCAGTACTTC. This translates into CASSSGLAISSYEQYF.

The genes are TRBV7-2 and TRBJ2-1, with TRBD2 as a possible D gene (6 bases). Germline CDR1 SGHTA, CDR2 FQGNSA. The CDR3 runs 15 residues. V was trimmed by 2 bases and J by 2 bases, leaving 10 bases between them. The CDR3 reads CASSLQAGPYNEQFF. The CDR3 DNA sequence: TGTGCCAGCAGCTTACAAGCGGGTCCCTACAATGAGCAGTTCTTC. Full variable domain (missing parts from reference TRBV7-2 and TRBJ2-1): GAGVSQSPSNKVTEKGKDVELRCDPISGHTALYWYRQSLGQGLEFLIYFQGNSAPDKSGLPSDRFSAERTGGSVSTLTIQRTQQEDSAVYLCASSLQAGPYNEQFFGPGTRLTVL.